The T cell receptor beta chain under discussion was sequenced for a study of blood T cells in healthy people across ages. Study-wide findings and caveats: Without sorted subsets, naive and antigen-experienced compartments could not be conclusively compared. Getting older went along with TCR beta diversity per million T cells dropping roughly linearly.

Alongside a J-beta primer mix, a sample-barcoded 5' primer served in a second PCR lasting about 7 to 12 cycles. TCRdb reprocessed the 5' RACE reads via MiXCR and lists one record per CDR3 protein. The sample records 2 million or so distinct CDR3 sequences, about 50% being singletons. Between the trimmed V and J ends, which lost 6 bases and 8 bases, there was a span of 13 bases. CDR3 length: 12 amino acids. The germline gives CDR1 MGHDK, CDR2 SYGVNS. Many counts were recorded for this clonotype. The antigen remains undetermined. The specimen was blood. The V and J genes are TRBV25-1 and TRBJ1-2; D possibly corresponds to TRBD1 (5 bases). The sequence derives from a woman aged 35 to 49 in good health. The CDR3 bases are TGTGCCAGCAGCTCAGGGCCAGGGGGCTACACCTTC. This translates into CASSSGPGGYTF.